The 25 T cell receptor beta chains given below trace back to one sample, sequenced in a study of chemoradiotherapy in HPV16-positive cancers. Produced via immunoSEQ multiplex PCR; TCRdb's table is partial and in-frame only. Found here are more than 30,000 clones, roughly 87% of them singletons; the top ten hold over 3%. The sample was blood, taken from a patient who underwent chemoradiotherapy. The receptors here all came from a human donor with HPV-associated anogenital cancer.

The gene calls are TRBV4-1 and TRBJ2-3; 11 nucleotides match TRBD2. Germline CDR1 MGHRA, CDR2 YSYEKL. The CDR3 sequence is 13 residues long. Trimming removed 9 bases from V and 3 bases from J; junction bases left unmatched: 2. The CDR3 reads CARLAGDTDTQYF. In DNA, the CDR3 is TGCGCCAGACTAGCGGGAGATACAGATACGCAGTATTTT.

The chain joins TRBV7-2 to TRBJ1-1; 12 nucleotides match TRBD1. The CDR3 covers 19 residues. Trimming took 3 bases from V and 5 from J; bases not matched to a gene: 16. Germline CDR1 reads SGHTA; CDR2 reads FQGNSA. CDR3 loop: CASSLGPPGQGAGGTEAFF. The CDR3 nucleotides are TGTGCCAGCAGCTTGGGGCCTCCGGGACAGGGGGCGGGAGGAACTGAAGCTTTCTTT.

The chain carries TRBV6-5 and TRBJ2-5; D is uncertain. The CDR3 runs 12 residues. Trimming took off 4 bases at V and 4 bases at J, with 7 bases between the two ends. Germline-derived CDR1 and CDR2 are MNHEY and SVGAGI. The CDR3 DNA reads TGTGCCAGCAGTTGGGTGGGAGAGACCCAGTACTTC. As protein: CASSWVGETQYF.

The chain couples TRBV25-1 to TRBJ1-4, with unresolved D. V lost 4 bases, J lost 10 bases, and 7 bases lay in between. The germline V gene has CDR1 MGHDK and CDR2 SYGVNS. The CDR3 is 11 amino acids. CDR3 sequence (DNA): TGTGCCAGCAGTGTCTGGGGAAAACTGTTTTTT. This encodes CASSVWGKLFF.

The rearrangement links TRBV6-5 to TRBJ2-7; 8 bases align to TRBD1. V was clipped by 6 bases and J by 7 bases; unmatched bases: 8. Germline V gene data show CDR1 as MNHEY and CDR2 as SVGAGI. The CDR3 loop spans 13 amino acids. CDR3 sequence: CASSLGQGWEQYF. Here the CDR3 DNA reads TGTGCCAGCAGCCTTGGACAGGGTTGGGAGCAGTACTTC.

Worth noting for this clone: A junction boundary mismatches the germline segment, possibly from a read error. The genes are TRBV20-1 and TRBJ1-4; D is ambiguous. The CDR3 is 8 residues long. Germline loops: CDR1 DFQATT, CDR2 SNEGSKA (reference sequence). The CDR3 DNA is TGCAGTGCGCACTCGGGGATTTTT. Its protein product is CSAHSGIF.

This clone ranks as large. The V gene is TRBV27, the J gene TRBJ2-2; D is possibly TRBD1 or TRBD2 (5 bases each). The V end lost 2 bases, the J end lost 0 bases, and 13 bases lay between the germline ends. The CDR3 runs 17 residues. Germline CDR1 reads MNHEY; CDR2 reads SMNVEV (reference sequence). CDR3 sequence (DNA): TGTGCCAGCAGTTTAGATCGGGGCAGGGCGAACACCGGGGAGCTGTTTTTT. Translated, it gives CASSLDRGRANTGELFF.

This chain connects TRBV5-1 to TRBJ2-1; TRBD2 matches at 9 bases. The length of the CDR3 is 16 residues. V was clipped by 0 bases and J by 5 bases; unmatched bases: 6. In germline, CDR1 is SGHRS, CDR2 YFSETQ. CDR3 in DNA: TGCGCCAGCAGCTTGGAGCGACTAGCGGATCACAATGAGCAGTTCTTC. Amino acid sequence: CASSLERLADHNEQFF.

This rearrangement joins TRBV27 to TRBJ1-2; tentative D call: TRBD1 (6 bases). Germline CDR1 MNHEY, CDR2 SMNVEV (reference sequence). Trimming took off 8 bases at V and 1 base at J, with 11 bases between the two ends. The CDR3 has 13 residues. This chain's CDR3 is CASSDRSNYGYTF. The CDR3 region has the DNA TGTGCCAGCTCGGACAGAAGTAACTATGGCTACACCTTC.

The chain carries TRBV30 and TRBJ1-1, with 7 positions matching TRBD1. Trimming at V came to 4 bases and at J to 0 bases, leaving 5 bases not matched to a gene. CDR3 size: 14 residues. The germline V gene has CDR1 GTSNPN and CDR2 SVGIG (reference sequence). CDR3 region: CAWTRQGLNTEAFF. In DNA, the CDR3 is TGTGCCTGGACCAGACAGGGTCTGAACACTGAAGCTTTCTTT.

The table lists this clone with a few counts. The CDR3 DNA follows: TGTGCCACCAGCAGAGTCCCCTGGCACAGTCAAGAGACCCAGTACTTC. Translating gives CATSRVPWHSQETQYF. The gene calls are TRBV15 and TRBJ2-5; D unclear. The CDR3 is made up of 16 amino acids. V was clipped by 1 base and J by 2 bases, with 14 bases between them. The germline V gene encodes CDR1 LNHNV and CDR2 YYDKDF (reference sequence).

The CDR3 reads CASYKSSGGANVLTF. As DNA, the CDR3 is TGTGCCAGTTACAAGTCTTCTGGTGGGGCCAACGTCCTGACTTTC. The rearrangement links TRBV19 to TRBJ2-6, with no clear D. The CDR3 has 15 amino acids. V lost 8 bases, J lost 3 bases, and 14 bases lay in between. CDR1 is LNHDA and CDR2 is SQIVND in the germline V gene (reference sequence).

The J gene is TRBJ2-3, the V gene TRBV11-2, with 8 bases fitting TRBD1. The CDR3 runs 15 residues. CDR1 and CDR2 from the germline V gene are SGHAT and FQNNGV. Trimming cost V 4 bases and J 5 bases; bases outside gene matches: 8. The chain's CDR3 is CASSYGQGGGDTQYF. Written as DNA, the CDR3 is TGTGCCAGCAGCTACGGACAGGGTGGTGGAGATACGCAGTATTTT.

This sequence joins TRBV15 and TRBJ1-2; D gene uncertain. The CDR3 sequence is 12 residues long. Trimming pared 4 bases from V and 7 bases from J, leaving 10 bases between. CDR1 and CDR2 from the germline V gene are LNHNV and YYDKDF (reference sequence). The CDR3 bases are TGTGCCACCAGCACCGAGATTAGTGGCTACACCTTC. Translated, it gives CATSTEISGYTF.

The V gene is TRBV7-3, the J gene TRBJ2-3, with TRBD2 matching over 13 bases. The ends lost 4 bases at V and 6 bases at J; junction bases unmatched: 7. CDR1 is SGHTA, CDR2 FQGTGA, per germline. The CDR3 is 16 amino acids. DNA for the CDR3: TGTGCCAGCAGCTCTGGACTAGCGGGAGTTTTGGATACGCAGTATTTT. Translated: CASSSGLAGVLDTQYF.

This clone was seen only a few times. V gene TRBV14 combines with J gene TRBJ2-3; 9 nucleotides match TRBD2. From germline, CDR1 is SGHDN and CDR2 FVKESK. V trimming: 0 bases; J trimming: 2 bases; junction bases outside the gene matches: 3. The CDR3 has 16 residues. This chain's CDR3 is CASSQDLAGFTDTQYF. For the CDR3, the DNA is TGTGCCAGCAGCCAAGACCTAGCGGGGTTCACAGATACGCAGTATTTT.

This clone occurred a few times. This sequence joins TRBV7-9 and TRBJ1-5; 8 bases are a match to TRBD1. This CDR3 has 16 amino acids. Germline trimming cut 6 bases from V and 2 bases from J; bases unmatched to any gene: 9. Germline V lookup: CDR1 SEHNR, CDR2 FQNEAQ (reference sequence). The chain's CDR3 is CASSRQSGGGNQPQHF. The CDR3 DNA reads TGTGCCAGCAGTCGGCAATCAGGGGGCGGCAATCAGCCCCAGCATTTT.

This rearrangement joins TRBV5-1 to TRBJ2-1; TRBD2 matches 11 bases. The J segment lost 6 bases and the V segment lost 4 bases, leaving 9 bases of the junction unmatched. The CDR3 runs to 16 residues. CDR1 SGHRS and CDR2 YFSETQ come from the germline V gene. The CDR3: CASSVSGTSGVNEQFF. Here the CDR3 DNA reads TGCGCCAGCAGCGTGTCCGGGACTAGCGGCGTCAATGAGCAGTTCTTC.

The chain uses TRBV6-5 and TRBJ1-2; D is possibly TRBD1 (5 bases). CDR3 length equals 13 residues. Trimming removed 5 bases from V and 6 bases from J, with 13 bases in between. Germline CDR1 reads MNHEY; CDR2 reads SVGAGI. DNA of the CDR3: TGTGCCAGCAGTGAAAGGGGACGGGATGGCTACACCTTC. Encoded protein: CASSERGRDGYTF.

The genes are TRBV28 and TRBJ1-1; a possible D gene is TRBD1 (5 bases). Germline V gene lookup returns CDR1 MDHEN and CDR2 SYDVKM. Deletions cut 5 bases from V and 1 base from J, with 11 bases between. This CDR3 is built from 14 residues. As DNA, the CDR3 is TGTGCCAGCAGTCCGGGACGGAAGAACACTGAAGCTTTCTTT. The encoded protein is CASSPGRKNTEAFF.

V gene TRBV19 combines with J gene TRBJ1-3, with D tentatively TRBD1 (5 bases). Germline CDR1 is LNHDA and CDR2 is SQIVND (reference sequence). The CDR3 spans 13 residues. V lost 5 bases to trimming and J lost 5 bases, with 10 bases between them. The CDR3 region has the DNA TGTGCCAGTAGTGAAACAGGCCGAAACACCATATATTTT. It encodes CASSETGRNTIYF. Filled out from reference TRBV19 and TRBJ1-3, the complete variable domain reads DGGITQSPKYLFRKEGQNVTLSCEQNLNHDAMYWYRQDPGQGLRLIYYSQIVNDFQKGDIAEGYSVSREKKESFPLTVTSAQKNPTAFYLCASSETGRNTIYFGEGSWLTVV.

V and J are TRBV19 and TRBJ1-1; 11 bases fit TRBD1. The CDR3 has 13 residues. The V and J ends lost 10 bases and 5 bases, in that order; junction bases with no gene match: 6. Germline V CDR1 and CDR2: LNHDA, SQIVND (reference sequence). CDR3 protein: CATRGQGGTEAFF. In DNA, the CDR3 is TGTGCCACCAGGGGACAGGGGGGAACTGAAGCTTTCTTT.

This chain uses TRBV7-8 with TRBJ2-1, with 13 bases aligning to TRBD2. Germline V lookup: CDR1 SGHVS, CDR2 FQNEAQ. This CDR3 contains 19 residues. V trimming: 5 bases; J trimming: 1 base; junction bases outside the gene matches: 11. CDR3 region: CASSPRLAGGSKSYNEQFF. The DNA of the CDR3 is TGTGCCAGCAGCCCTCGACTAGCGGGAGGTAGTAAGTCCTACAATGAGCAGTTCTTC.

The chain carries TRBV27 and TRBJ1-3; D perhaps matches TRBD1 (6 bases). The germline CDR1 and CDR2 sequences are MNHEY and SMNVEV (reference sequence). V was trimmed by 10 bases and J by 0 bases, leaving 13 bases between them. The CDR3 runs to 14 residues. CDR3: CATAKQGSGNTIYF. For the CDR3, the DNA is TGTGCCACTGCGAAACAGGGCTCTGGAAACACCATATATTTT.

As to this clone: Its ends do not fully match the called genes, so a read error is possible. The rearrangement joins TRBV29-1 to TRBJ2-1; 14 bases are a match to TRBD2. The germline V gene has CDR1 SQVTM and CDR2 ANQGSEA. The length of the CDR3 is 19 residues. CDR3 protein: CSVELGLAGAPSIYDEQFF. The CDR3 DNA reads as TGCAGCGTTGAGTTGGGACTAGCGGGGGCCCCATCAATCTACGATGAGCAGTTCTTC.